The 28 T cell receptor beta chains below were found in one sample sequenced in a study of blood T cells in healthy people across ages. A sample-barcoded 5' primer and a J-beta primer mix were used in a second PCR of about 7 to 12 cycles. Each CDR3 protein gets one entry after TCRdb re-called the 5' RACE reads with MiXCR. The profile shows 1.4 million or so distinct CDR3 sequences, about 42% of them singletons. Sequencing was done on a sample of blood. The receptor set was obtained from a woman between 18 and 30 years old in good health.

V and J are TRBV4-2 and TRBJ2-5, with D perhaps TRBD1 (6 bases). V lost 7 bases and J lost 7, with 13 bases in between. Per germline, CDR1 LGHNA and CDR2 YNFKEQ. The CDR3 contains 12 residues. The CDR3 nucleotides are TGTGCCAGCAAGGGGGAGTCGGGGACCCAGTACTTC. Its protein product is CASKGESGTQYF.

V gene TRBV12-3 or TRBV12-4 combines with J gene TRBJ2-5, with D possibly being TRBD1 or TRBD2 (5 bases each). Trimming shortened V by 3 bases and J by 2 bases, and 16 bases separated the two germline ends. The CDR3 is 16 amino acids. CDR3 DNA: TGTGCCAGCAGTTTCCCGTCTTTCTGGGGGCAAGAGACCCAGTACTTC. It encodes CASSFPSFWGQETQYF.

The chain uses TRBV12-3 or TRBV12-4 and TRBJ2-5; 9 bases are shared with TRBD2. This CDR3 is built from 14 residues. V shed 3 bases and J 11 bases; nucleotides not matched to a gene: 10. The CDR3 region is CASSFKGLAHEQYF. The CDR3 DNA follows: TGTGCCAGCAGTTTTAAGGGACTAGCTCATGAGCAGTACTTC.

This clonotype came up a few times. The J gene is TRBJ1-2, the V gene TRBV12-3 or TRBV12-4; tentative D call: TRBD1 (6 bases). The CDR3 has 12 residues. The ends were cut back, 6 bases at V and 8 bases at J, with 13 bases in the middle. The CDR3 here is CASRNGGGGYTF. DNA of the CDR3: TGTGCCAGCAGGAACGGGGGCGGCGGCTACACCTTC.

This clonotype appeared a few times. V usage is TRBV10-3 and J usage is TRBJ1-2, with 7 bases fitting TRBD1. Germline V gene data show CDR1 as ENHRY and CDR2 as SYGVKD. The CDR3 contains 14 residues. The junction had 5 bases not matched to a gene; V was cut back by 5 bases and J by 2 bases. CDR3 nucleotides: TGTGCCATCAGTCCCGGGACAGAAAACTATGGCTACACCTTC. Protein: CAISPGTENYGYTF.

This clonotype came up a few times. The chain combines TRBV3-1 with TRBJ2-7; tentative D call: TRBD2 (5 bases). The germline V and J ends were trimmed by 3 bases and 5 bases, with 17 bases remaining between them. This CDR3 spans 15 amino acids. In germline, CDR1 is LGHDT, CDR2 YNNKEL (reference sequence). CDR3 amino acids: CASSHPGSRRDEQYF. The CDR3 coding sequence is TGTGCCAGCAGCCACCCGGGAAGTCGTCGCGACGAGCAGTACTTC.

This chain connects TRBV28 to TRBJ2-2; D is unresolved. CDR3 length: 16 residues. Looked up from germline, CDR1 is MDHEN and CDR2 is SYDVKM. V shed 4 bases and J shed 2 bases, with 14 bases lying between them. Written as DNA, the CDR3 is TGTGCCAGCAGTTCACCGGGTGGGATCAACACCGGGGAGCTGTTTTTT. It codes for CASSSPGGINTGELFF.

V is TRBV27 and J is TRBJ2-4, with 7 bases aligning to TRBD1. The DNA end is more similar to TRBJ2-7, so the J call may be wrong. Germline CDR1 MNHEY, CDR2 SMNVEV (reference sequence). The CDR3 has 13 amino acids. This CDR3 reads CASATGTAYEQYF. In nucleotides, the CDR3 is TGTGCCAGCGCAACGGGGACAGCCTACGAGCAGTACTTC.

About this clonotype: Just one base apart from a much larger clone, this may be a read error. V gene TRBV12-3 or TRBV12-4 combines with J gene TRBJ2-3; no clear D gene. V lost 7 bases, J lost 5 bases, and 10 bases lay in between. The CDR3 contains 12 residues. CDR3 nucleotide sequence: TGTGCCAGCAAAGGACCCGAAGATACGCAGTATTTT. It is translated as CASKGPEDTQYF.

The rearrangement joins TRBV20-1 to TRBJ1-5, with 7 positions matching TRBD1. This CDR3 region has 17 residues. The germline V gene encodes CDR1 DFQATT and CDR2 SNEGSKA (reference sequence). V trimming: 6 bases; J trimming: 4 bases; junction bases outside the gene matches: 18. The DNA of the CDR3 is TGCAGTGCGGGGGCGACAGGGTCCGTGAATTTAAATCAGCCCCAGCATTTT. Protein sequence: CSAGATGSVNLNQPQHF.

This clonotype was found a few times. The chain combines TRBV7-2 with TRBJ2-2; 7 bases fit TRBD1. Trimming removed 7 bases from V and 0 bases from J; junction bases left unmatched: 5. Per germline, CDR1 SGHTA and CDR2 FQGNSA. There are 15 residues in the CDR3. DNA for the CDR3: TGTGCCAGCACTCCGGGACAGCCGAACACCGGGGAGCTGTTTTTT. It codes for CASTPGQPNTGELFF. The entire variable domain, with the rest obtained from reference TRBV7-2 and TRBJ2-2, is as follows: GAGVSQSPSNKVTEKGKDVELRCDPISGHTALYWYRQSLGQGLEFLIYFQGNSAPDKSGLPSDRFSAERTGGSVSTLTIQRTQQEDSAVYLCASTPGQPNTGELFFGEGSRLTVL.

The CDR3 loop is CASSVSGGGYGYTF. DNA for the CDR3: TGTGCCAGCAGCGTAAGTGGAGGGGGCTATGGCTACACCTTC. This chain uses TRBV9 with TRBJ1-2, with a possible D match to TRBD1 (6 bases). The germline V gene encodes CDR1 SGDLS and CDR2 YYNGEE. Between the trimmed V and J ends, which lost 1 base and 4 bases, there was a span of 11 bases. CDR3 length: 14 residues.

This chain uses TRBV18 with TRBJ1-3; possible D gene TRBD1, 6 bases. Trimming left V 2 bases short and J 0 bases short, with 17 bases between. Per germline, CDR1 KGHSH and CDR2 LQKENI. The CDR3 totals 18 residues. CDR3 sequence: CASSPTLIGQSSGNTIYF. CDR3 in DNA: TGTGCCAGCTCACCAACTTTGATCGGACAGAGCTCTGGAAACACCATATATTTT.

The genes are TRBV18 and TRBJ1-1; TRBD1 agrees at 8 bases. The CDR3 runs 17 residues. CDR1 and CDR2 from the germline V gene are KGHSH and LQKENI. With V trimmed by 2 bases and J by 7 bases, 15 bases remained unmatched. CDR3 residues: CASSPLRIGQGGNEAFF. DNA of the CDR3: TGTGCCAGCTCACCATTAAGAATAGGACAGGGAGGGAATGAAGCTTTCTTT.

This clonotype was found a few times. The J gene is TRBJ1-4, the V gene TRBV4-3; tentatively, D is TRBD1 (6 bases). Trimming removed 2 bases at V and 4 bases at J, with 14 bases between. Germline V gene lookup returns CDR1 LGHNA and CDR2 YSLEER. The CDR3 extends over 16 amino acids. CDR3 coding DNA: TGCGCCAGCAGCCAACGGTACAGGGTCAATAATGAAAAACTGTTTTTT. It codes for CASSQRYRVNNEKLFF.

The chain uses TRBV30 and TRBJ2-1; no clear D. CDR1 is GTSNPN, CDR2 SVGIG, per germline (reference sequence). V lost 1 base, J lost 4 bases, and 2 bases lay in between. CDR3 length: 11 residues. Here the CDR3 reads CAWSAYNEQFF. The CDR3 DNA follows: TGTGCCTGGAGTGCTTACAATGAGCAGTTCTTC. Using reference TRBV30 and TRBJ2-1 for the parts outside the CDR3, the full variable domain is SQTIHQWPATLVQPVGSPLSLECTVEGTSNPNLYWYRQAAGRGLQLLFYSVGIGQISSEVPQNLSASRPQDRQFILSSKKLLLSDSGFYLCAWSAYNEQFFGPGTRLTVL.

The gene calls are TRBV6-5 and TRBJ1-2, with D uncertain. Germline-derived CDR1 and CDR2 are MNHEY and SVGAGI. The length of the CDR3 is 15 residues. V was shortened by 0 bases and J by 3 bases, with 11 bases between the two germline ends. The CDR3 spells CASSYSRASYYGYTF. The CDR3 nucleotides are TGTGCCAGCAGTTACTCGAGGGCCAGCTACTATGGCTACACCTTC.

This clonotype has more than one count but fewer than ten. The V gene is TRBV6-6, the J gene TRBJ2-1; 12 positions agree with TRBD2. Germline trimming cut 6 bases from V and 1 base from J; bases unmatched to any gene: 4. Germline V CDR1 and CDR2: MNHNY, SVGAGI (reference sequence). This CDR3 is built from 16 residues. The CDR3 coding sequence is TGTGCCAGCAGCAAACTAGCGGGAGGTTCCTACAATGAGCAGTTCTTC. Its protein is CASSKLAGGSYNEQFF.

This sequence joins TRBV25-1 and TRBJ1-1; 7 bases agree with TRBD1. The germline gives CDR1 MGHDK, CDR2 SYGVNS. The CDR3 runs to 14 residues. J lost 7 bases, V lost 0 bases, and 5 bases had no gene match. The chain's CDR3 is CASSEYGTVNEAFF. The CDR3 nucleotides are TGTGCCAGCAGTGAATATGGGACAGTTAATGAAGCTTTCTTT.

The table lists this clonotype with a few counts. This chain connects TRBV6-2 or TRBV6-3 to TRBJ1-4; perhaps TRBD1 as D (5 bases). CDR1 is MNHEY, CDR2 SVGEGT, per germline. With 5 bases removed from V and 0 bases from J, the gap between germline ends came to 13 bases. This CDR3 spans 16 amino acids. CDR3 protein: CASSPGDLATNEKLFF. The CDR3 DNA sequence: TGTGCCAGCAGTCCGGGGGACCTTGCAACTAATGAAAAACTGTTTTTT.

The chain joins TRBV9 to TRBJ2-1; TRBD2 aligns across 9 bases. The J call may be in error: the DNA end matches TRBJ2-7 better. Germline CDR1 SGDLS, CDR2 YYNGEE. There are 15 residues in the CDR3. The CDR3 DNA follows: TGTGCCAGCAGCGCCGCTAGCGGGGTTTACAATGAGCAGTACTTC. Amino acid sequence: CASSAASGVYNEQYF.

Points on this clonotype: A much larger clone differs from this one at a single base, so this may be a read error. J is TRBJ2-7 and V is TRBV20-1, with D possibly TRBD1 on 6 matching bases. Germline V gives CDR1 DFQATT, CDR2 SNEGSKA (reference sequence). The CDR3 is 12 amino acids. The CDR3 DNA follows: TGCAGTGCTAGGGACAGCTCCTACGAGCGGTACTTC. The encoded protein is CSARDSSYERYF.

The V and J genes are TRBV27 and TRBJ2-6; TRBD1 matches at 7 bases. The CDR3 consists of 19 residues. Germline V gene lookup returns CDR1 MNHEY and CDR2 SMNVEV (reference sequence). J lost 0 bases, V lost 0 bases, and 8 bases had no gene match. CDR3 sequence (DNA): TGTGCCAGCAGTTTATCAGACAGGGAGAGGGGCTCTGGGGCCAACGTCCTGACTTTC. Translation gives CASSLSDRERGSGANVLTF.

The V and J genes are TRBV20-1 and TRBJ2-7, with TRBD2 identical over 7 bases. The CDR3 has 13 amino acids. V shed 1 base, J shed 2 bases, and the junction held 2 bases outside the gene matches. The germline V gene encodes CDR1 DFQATT and CDR2 SNEGSKA (reference sequence). The CDR3 spells CSARAGGTYEQYF. CDR3 coding DNA: TGCAGTGCTAGAGCGGGGGGAACCTACGAGCAGTACTTC.

The genes are TRBV15 and TRBJ2-7, with TRBD2 identical over 7 bases. Germline trimming cut 0 bases from V and 4 bases from J; bases unmatched to any gene: 9. CDR3 length equals 16 residues. Germline CDR1 and CDR2: LNHNV and YYDKDF (reference sequence). The CDR3 is CATSRDLREGLYEQYF. In nucleotides, the CDR3 is TGTGCCACCAGCAGAGATTTGAGGGAGGGCCTTTACGAGCAGTACTTC.

The chain links TRBV5-1 to TRBJ1-3; D possibly corresponds to TRBD1 (6 bases). The CDR3 loop spans 15 amino acids. V shed 3 bases and J shed 2 bases, with 12 bases lying between them. Germline V gene sequence: CDR1 SGHRS, CDR2 YFSETQ. The CDR3 sequence: CASSSSGATGNTIYF. Written as DNA, the CDR3 is TGCGCCAGCAGCTCCTCAGGGGCAACTGGAAACACCATATATTTT.

The J gene is TRBJ2-3, the V gene TRBV4-3; D tentatively fits TRBD1 or TRBD2 (5 bases each). This CDR3 has 16 amino acids. Trimming cost V 1 base and J 4 bases, with 15 bases left between them. Germline V gene data show CDR1 as LGHNA and CDR2 as YSLEER. CDR3 region: CASSQALVGGADTQYF. The CDR3 DNA reads TGCGCCAGCAGCCAAGCGCTAGTTGGGGGTGCAGATACGCAGTATTTT.

J is TRBJ2-3 and V is TRBV2; D may be TRBD2 (5 bases). CDR1 and CDR2 from the germline V gene are SNHLY and FYNNEI. The CDR3 is made up of 11 amino acids. The V and J ends lost 11 bases and 6 bases respectively, with 12 bases between them. DNA for the CDR3: TGTGCCCGCAAACTAGACGATACGCAGTATTTT. This translates into CARKLDDTQYF. Full variable domain (rest looked up from reference TRBV2 and TRBJ2-3): EPEVTQTPSHQVTQMGQEVILRCVPISNHLYFYWYRQILGQKVEFLVSFYNNEISEKSEIFDDQFSVERPDGSNFTLKIRSTKLEDSAMYFCARKLDDTQYFGPGTRLTVL.